The 14 T cell receptor beta chains presented below share a single source sample, sequenced in a study of radiation and T cells in renal cell carcinoma. Time point: baseline pretreatment blood. Treatment described: 15 Gy SBRT to primary tumor, nephrectomy 4 weeks later. Libraries were prepared by immunoSEQ multiplex PCR; TCRdb keeps only in-frame clonotypes and omits some of them. The table includes 95,000 or so clones, roughly 90% detected once. The material was blood, obtained from a patient whose treatment included radiotherapy and nephrectomy. These receptor sequences come from a man aged 50-59 years with renal cell carcinoma.

The table lists this clone with a count of one. The V and J genes are TRBV7-2 and TRBJ2-7; D is tentatively TRBD1 or TRBD2 (6 bases each). Per germline, CDR1 SGHTA and CDR2 FQGNSA. The germline V and J ends were trimmed by 1 base and 2 bases, with 12 bases remaining between them. The CDR3 runs 15 residues. CDR3 DNA: TGTGCCAGCAGCTTAGGGGCAGGGGAGGCCTACGAGCAGTACTTC. Its translation is CASSLGAGEAYEQYF.

The V and J genes are TRBV9 and TRBJ1-3; 9 bases are a match to TRBD1. There are 15 residues in the CDR3. Germline lookup yields CDR1 SGDLS and CDR2 YYNGEE. The J segment lost 2 bases and the V segment lost 0 bases, leaving 0 bases of the junction unmatched. The CDR3 sequence: CASSVGDRAGNTIYF. Here the CDR3 DNA reads TGTGCCAGCAGCGTAGGGGACAGGGCTGGAAACACCATATATTTT.

The chain couples TRBV4-3 to TRBJ2-3, with TRBD2 matching over 11 bases. J gave up 5 bases and V 4 bases, and 8 bases lay outside the gene matches. The V gene's germline CDR1 is LGHNA and CDR2 YSLEER. The CDR3 runs to 16 residues. CDR3 protein: CASSRLSGGAGDTQYF. The CDR3, as DNA: TGCGCCAGCAGCCGCCTTAGCGGGGGGGCTGGAGATACGCAGTATTTT.

V usage is TRBV5-1 and J usage is TRBJ2-7, with a tentative D call TRBD2 (5 bases). The CDR3 is 16 amino acids. Germline V gene sequence: CDR1 SGHRS, CDR2 YFSETQ. Trimming pared 7 bases from V and 0 bases from J, leaving 20 bases between. The CDR3: CASRARAELSSYEQYF. As DNA, the CDR3 is TGCGCCAGCCGCGCAAGAGCGGAACTAAGCTCCTACGAGCAGTACTTC.

CDR3 sequence: CASSLWANSPLHF. As DNA, the CDR3 is TGTGCCAGCAGCCTATGGGCCAATTCACCCCTCCACTTT. The chain uses TRBV7-6 and TRBJ1-6; no clear D. V was pared by 5 bases and J by 7 bases, with 9 bases between. There are 13 residues in the CDR3. Germline V gene data show CDR1 as SGHVS and CDR2 as FNYEAQ. Filled out from reference TRBV7-6 and TRBJ1-6, the complete variable domain reads GAGVSQSPRYKVTKRGQDVALRCDPISGHVSLYWYRQALGQGPEFLTYFNYEAQQDKSGLPNDRFSAERPEGSISTLTIQRTEQRDSAMYRCASSLWANSPLHFGNGTRLTVT.

V is TRBV5-8 and J is TRBJ2-3, with a possible D match to TRBD1 (6 bases). Germline values: CDR1 SGHTS, CDR2 YDEGEE. CDR3 size: 15 residues. The ends were cut back, 3 bases at V and 1 base at J, with 12 bases in the middle. CDR3 DNA: TGTGCCAGCAGCTCCGGACAGATTCGCACAGATACGCAGTATTTT. This translates into CASSSGQIRTDTQYF.

J is TRBJ2-1 and V is TRBV10-3, with D possibly TRBD1 on 5 matching bases. Per germline, CDR1 ENHRY and CDR2 SYGVKD. The CDR3 runs 13 residues. V was pared by 8 bases and J by 7 bases, with 15 bases between. The CDR3 DNA sequence: TGTGCCATCCGCTCAATAGGGGTAAATGAGCAGTTCTTC. Its protein product is CAIRSIGVNEQFF.

The V gene is TRBV20-1, the J gene TRBJ2-7, with no clear D. CDR1 is DFQATT and CDR2 is SNEGSKA in the germline V gene (reference sequence). This CDR3 spans 11 amino acids. The V end was cut by 6 bases, the J end by 4 bases, with 10 bases between. Here the CDR3 reads CSAANPYEQYF. The CDR3 DNA is TGCAGTGCCGCTAACCCTTACGAGCAGTACTTC.

This clone was counted between two and nine times. V usage is TRBV10-2 and J usage is TRBJ1-6, with a tentative D call TRBD1 (6 bases). Germline values: CDR1 WSHSY, CDR2 SAAADI. V gave up 5 bases and J gave up 6 bases, with 11 bases separating them. The CDR3 sequence is 14 residues long. The CDR3 protein is CASSWTASNSPLHF. The CDR3 coding sequence is TGCGCCAGCAGTTGGACAGCCTCTAATTCACCCCTCCACTTT.

The J gene is TRBJ2-7, the V gene TRBV2; 8 bases align to TRBD2. This CDR3 is 14 amino acids long. The germline V gene encodes CDR1 SNHLY and CDR2 FYNNEI. V shed 5 bases and J 3 bases; nucleotides not matched to a gene: 6. The CDR3 coding sequence is TGTGCCAGCAGTATCGAGCGGGGGATCTACGAGCAGTACTTC. It specifies CASSIERGIYEQYF.

The chain carries TRBV11-3 and TRBJ1-1; 7 bases fit TRBD1. The CDR3 totals 17 residues. Germline CDR1 SGHNT, CDR2 YENEEA. Trimming cost V 0 bases and J 2 bases; bases outside gene matches: 9. The CDR3 DNA sequence: TGTGCCAGCAGCTTAGAGGCGACAGGGCCGGGCAACACTGAAGCTTTCTTT. Translation: CASSLEATGPGNTEAFF.

The chain carries TRBV4-3 and TRBJ2-2, with 8 nucleotides matching TRBD1. CDR1 LGHNA and CDR2 YSLEER come from the germline V gene. Germline trimming cut 0 bases from V and 6 bases from J; bases unmatched to any gene: 3. The CDR3 is 15 residues long. The CDR3 sequence is CASSQEDREPGELFF. CDR3 sequence (DNA): TGCGCCAGCAGCCAAGAGGACAGGGAACCCGGGGAGCTGTTTTTT.

The chain combines TRBV19 with TRBJ1-2; D is unresolved. The length of the CDR3 is 15 residues. V lost 2 bases, J lost 0 bases, and 10 bases lay in between. The V gene's germline CDR1 is LNHDA and CDR2 SQIVND (reference sequence). CDR3 in DNA: TGTGCCAGTAGTATAAGTCTCACAGCTAACTATGGCTACACCTTC. It is translated as CASSISLTANYGYTF.

The chain is built from TRBV7-2 and TRBJ1-2; D gene ambiguous. Trimming removed 1 base from V and 5 bases from J, with 11 bases in between. From germline, CDR1 is SGHTA and CDR2 FQGNSA. CDR3 length equals 14 residues. The CDR3 region has the DNA TGTGCCAGCAGCTTAGATCGAGGGCCTTATGGCTACACCTTC. It encodes CASSLDRGPYGYTF.